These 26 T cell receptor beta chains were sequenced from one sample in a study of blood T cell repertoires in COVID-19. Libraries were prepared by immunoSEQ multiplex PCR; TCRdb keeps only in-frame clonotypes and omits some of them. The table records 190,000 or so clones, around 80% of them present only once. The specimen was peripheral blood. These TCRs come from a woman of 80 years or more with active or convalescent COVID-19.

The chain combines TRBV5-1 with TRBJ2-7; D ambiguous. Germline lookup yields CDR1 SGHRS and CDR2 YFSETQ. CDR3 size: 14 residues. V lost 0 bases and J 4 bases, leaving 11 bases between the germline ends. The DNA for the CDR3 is TGCGCCAGCAGCTTGGCCTCTCCAGGTTACGAGCAGTACTTC. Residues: CASSLASPGYEQYF.

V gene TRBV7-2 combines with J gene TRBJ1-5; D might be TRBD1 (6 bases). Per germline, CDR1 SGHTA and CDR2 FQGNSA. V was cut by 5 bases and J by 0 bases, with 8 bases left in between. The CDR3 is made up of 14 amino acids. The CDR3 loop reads CASSKQGSNQPQHF. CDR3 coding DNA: TGTGCCAGCAGCAAACAGGGTAGCAATCAGCCCCAGCATTTT.

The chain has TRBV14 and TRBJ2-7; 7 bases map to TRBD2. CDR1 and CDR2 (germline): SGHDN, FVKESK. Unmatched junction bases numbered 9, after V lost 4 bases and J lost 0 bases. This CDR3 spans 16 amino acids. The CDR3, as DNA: TGTGCCAGCAGCCGCGTCGGGGGGAGGAGCTCCTACGAGCAGTACTTC. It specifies CASSRVGGRSSYEQYF.

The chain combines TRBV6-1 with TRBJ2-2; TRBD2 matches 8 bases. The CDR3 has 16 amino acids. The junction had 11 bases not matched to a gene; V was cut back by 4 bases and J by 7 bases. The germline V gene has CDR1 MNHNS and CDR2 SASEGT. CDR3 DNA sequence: TGTGCCAGCAGTGGAGGGCTAGCGGGTCCTGGCGGGGAGCTGTTTTTT. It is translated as CASSGGLAGPGGELFF.

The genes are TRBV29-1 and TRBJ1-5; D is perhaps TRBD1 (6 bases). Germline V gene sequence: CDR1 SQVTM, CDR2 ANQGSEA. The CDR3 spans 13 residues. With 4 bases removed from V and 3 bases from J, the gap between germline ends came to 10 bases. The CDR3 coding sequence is TGCAGCGTTGCGGGGGGGCTCAATCAGCCCCAGCATTTT. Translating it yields CSVAGGLNQPQHF.

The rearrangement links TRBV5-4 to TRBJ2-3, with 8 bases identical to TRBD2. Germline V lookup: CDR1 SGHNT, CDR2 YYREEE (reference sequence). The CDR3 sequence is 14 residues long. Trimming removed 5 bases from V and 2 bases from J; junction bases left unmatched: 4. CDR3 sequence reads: CASRAGGDTDTQYF. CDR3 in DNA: TGTGCCAGCAGGGCGGGGGGCGACACAGATACGCAGTATTTT. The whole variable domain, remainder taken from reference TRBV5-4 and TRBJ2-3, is ETGVTQSPTHLIKTRGQQVTLRCSSQSGHNTVSWYQQALGQGPQFIFQYYREEENGRGNFPPRFSGLQFPNYSSELNVNALELDDSALYLCASRAGGDTDTQYFGPGTRLTVL.

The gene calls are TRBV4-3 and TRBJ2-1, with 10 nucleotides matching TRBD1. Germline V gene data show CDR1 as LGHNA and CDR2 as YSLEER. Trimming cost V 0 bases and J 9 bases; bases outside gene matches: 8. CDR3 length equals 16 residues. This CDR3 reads CASSQDLGTGAGEQFF. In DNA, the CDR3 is TGCGCCAGCAGCCAAGATTTAGGGACAGGGGCAGGTGAGCAGTTCTTC.

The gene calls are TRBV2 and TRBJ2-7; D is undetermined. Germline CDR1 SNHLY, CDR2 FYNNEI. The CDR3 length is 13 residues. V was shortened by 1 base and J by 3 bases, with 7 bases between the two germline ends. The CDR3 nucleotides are TGTGCCAGCAGTGAAGGCGGATACTACGAGCAGTACTTC. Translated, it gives CASSEGGYYEQYF.

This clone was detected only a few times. For the CDR3, the DNA is TGTGCCAGCAGCGTAGTGCGGGCCGAGGGCGGGGAGCTGTTTTTT. This translates into CASSVVRAEGGELFF. The gene calls are TRBV9 and TRBJ2-2, with a tentative D call TRBD2 (5 bases). Trimming left V 0 bases short and J 7 bases short, with 13 bases between. CDR3 size: 15 residues. CDR1 SGDLS and CDR2 YYNGEE come from the germline V gene.

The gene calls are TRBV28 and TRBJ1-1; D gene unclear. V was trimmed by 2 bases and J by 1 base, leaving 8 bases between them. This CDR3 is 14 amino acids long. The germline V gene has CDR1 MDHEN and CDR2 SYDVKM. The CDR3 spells CASSLVVRNTEAFF. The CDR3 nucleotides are TGTGCCAGCAGTTTAGTAGTTAGGAACACTGAAGCTTTCTTT.

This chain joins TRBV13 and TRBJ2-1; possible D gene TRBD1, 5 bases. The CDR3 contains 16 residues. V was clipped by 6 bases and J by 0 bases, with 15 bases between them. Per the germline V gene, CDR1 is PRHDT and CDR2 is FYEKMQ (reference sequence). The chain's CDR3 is CASRLTARSSYNEQFF. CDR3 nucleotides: TGTGCCAGCAGGCTGACAGCCCGAAGCTCCTACAATGAGCAGTTCTTC.

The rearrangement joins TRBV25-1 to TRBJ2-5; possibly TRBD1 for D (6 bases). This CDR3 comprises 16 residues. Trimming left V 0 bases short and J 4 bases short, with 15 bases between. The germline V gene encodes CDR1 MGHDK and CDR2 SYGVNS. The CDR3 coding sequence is TGTGCCAGCAGTGAATACCAGGGGTCGAGGAGAGAGACCCAGTACTTC. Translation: CASSEYQGSRRETQYF.

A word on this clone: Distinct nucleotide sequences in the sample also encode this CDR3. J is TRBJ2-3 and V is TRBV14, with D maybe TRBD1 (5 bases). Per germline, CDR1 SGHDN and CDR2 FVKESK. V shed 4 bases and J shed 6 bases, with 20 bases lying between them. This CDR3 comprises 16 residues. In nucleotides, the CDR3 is TGTGCCAGCAGCCGGGCTCCAGGGCTTTTCACGGATACGCAGTATTTT. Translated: CASSRAPGLFTDTQYF.

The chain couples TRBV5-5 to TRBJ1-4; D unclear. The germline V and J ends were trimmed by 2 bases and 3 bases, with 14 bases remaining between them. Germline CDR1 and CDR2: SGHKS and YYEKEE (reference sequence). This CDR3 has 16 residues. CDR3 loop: CASSLSRAAANEKLFF. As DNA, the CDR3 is TGTGCCAGCAGCTTATCCCGCGCGGCGGCTAATGAAAAACTGTTTTTT. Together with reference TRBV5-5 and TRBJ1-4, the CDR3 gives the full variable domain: DAGVTQSPTHLIKTRGQQVTLRCSPISGHKSVSWYQQVLGQGPQFIFQYYEKEERGRGNFPDRFSARQFPNYSSELNVNALLLGDSALYLCASSLSRAAANEKLFFGSGTQLSVL.

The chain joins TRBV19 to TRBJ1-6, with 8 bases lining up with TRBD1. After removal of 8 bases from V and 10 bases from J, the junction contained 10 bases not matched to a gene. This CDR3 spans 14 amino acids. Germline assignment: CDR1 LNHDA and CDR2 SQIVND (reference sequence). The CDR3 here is CASGATGGGSPLHF. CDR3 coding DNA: TGTGCCAGTGGGGCCACAGGGGGTGGCTCACCCCTCCACTTT.

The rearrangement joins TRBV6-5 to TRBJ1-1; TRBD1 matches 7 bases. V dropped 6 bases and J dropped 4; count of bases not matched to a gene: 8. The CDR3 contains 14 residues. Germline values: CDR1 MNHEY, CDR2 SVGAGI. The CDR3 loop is CASRTQQGSTEAFF. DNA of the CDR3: TGTGCCAGCAGAACCCAACAGGGGTCCACTGAAGCTTTCTTT.

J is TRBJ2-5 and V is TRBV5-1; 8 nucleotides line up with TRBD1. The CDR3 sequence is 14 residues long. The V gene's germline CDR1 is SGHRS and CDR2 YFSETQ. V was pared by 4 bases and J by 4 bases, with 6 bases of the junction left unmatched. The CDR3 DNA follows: TGCGCCAGCAGCAGGACAGGGTTCAGAGAGACCCAGTACTTC. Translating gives CASSRTGFRETQYF.

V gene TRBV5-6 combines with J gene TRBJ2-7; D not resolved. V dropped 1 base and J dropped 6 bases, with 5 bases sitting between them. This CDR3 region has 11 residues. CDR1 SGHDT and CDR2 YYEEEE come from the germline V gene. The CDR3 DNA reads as TGTGCCAGCAGCTTGACTGGCGAGCAGTACTTC. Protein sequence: CASSLTGEQYF.

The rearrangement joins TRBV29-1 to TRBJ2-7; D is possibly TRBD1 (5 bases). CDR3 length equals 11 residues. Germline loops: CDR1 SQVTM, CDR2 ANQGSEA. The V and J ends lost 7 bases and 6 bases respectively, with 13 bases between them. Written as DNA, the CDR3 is TGCAGCGGGGGCGAAGGGGCCGAGCAGTACTTC. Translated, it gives CSGGEGAEQYF.

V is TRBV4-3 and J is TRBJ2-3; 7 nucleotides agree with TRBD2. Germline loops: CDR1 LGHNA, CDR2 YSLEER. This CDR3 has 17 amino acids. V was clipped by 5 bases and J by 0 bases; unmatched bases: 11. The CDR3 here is CASSTQRGPISTDTQYF. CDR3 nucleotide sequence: TGCGCCAGCAGCACCCAGCGGGGCCCCATCAGCACAGATACGCAGTATTTT.

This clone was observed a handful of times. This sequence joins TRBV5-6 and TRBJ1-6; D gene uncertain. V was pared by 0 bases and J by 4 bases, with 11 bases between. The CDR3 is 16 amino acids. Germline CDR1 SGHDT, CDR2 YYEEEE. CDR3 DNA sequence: TGTGCCAGCAGCTTGGGGCAGACTCGATATAATTCACCCCTCCACTTT. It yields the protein CASSLGQTRYNSPLHF.

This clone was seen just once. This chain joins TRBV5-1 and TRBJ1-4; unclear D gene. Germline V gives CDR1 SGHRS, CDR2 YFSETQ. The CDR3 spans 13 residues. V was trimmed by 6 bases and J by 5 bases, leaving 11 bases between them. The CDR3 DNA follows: TGCGCCAGCACAAACAGTAACAATGAAAAACTGTTTTTT. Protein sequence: CASTNSNNEKLFF.

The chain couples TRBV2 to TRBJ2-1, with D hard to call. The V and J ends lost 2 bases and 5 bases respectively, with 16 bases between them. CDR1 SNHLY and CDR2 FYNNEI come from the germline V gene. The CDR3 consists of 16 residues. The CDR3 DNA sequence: TGTGCCAGCAGTGAACGCTTAGTTCCACGGGACAATGAGCAGTTCTTC. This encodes CASSERLVPRDNEQFF.

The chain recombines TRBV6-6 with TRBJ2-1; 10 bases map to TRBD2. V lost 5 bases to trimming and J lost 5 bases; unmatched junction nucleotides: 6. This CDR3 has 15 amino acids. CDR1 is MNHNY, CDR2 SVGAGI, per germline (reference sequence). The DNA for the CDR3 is TGTGCCAGCAGTCCGAGCGGGGGGGCCCACAATGAGCAGTTCTTC. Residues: CASSPSGGAHNEQFF.

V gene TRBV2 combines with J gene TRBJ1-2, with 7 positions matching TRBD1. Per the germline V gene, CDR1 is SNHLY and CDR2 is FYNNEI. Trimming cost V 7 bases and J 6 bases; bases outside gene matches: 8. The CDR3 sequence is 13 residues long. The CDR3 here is CASKGDSDNGYTF. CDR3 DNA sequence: TGTGCCAGCAAGGGGGACAGCGATAATGGCTACACCTTC.

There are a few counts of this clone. The CDR3 reads CASSTGQGVTTEQFF. Here the CDR3 DNA reads TGTGCCAGCAGCACCGGACAGGGGGTAACAACTGAGCAGTTCTTC. V usage is TRBV7-6 and J usage is TRBJ2-1, with TRBD1 matching 10 bases. Germline V gene sequence: CDR1 SGHVS, CDR2 FNYEAQ. The V segment lost 5 bases and the J segment 9 bases; nucleotides outside the gene matches: 10. This CDR3 has 15 residues.